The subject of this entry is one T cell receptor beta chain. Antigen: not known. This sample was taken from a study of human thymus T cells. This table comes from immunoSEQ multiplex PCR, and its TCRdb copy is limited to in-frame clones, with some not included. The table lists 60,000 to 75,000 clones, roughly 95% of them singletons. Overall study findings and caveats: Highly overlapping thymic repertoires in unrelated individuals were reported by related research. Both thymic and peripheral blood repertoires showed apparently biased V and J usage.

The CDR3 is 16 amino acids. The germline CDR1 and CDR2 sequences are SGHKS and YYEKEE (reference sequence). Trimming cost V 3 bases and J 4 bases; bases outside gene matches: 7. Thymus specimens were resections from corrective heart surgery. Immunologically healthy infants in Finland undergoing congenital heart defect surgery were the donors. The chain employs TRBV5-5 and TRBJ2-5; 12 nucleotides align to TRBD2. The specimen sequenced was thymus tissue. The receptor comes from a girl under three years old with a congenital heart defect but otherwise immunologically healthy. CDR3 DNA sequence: TGTGCCAGCAGCTACTCTAGCGGGAGGGTGGGAGAGACCCAGTACTTC. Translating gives CASSYSSGRVGETQYF. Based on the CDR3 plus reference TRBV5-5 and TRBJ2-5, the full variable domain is DAGVTQSPTHLIKTRGQQVTLRCSPISGHKSVSWYQQVLGQGPQFIFQYYEKEERGRGNFPDRFSARQFPNYSSELNVNALLLGDSALYLCASSYSSGRVGETQYFGPGTRLLVL.